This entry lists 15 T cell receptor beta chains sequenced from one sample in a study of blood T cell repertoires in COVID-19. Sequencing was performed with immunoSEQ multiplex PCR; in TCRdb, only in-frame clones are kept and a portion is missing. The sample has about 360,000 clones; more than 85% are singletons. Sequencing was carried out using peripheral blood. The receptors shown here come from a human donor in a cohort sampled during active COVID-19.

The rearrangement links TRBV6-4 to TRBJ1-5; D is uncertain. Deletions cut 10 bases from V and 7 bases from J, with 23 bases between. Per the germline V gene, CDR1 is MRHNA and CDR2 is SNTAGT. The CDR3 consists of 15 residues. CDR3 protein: CANLPTSCPIQPQHF. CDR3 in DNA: TGTGCCAACTTACCTACCTCATGCCCAATCCAGCCCCAGCATTTT.

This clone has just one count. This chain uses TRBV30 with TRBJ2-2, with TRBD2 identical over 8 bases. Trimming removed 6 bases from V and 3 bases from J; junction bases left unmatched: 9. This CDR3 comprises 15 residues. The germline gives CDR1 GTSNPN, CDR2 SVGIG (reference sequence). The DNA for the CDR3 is TGTGCCTGCGGGGCAAGAGCGGGGGACACCGGGGAGCTGTTTTTT. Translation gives CACGARAGDTGELFF.

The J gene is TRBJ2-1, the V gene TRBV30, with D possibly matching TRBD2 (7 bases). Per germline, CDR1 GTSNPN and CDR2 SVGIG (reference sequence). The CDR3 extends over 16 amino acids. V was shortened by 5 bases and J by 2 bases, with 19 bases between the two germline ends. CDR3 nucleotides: TGTGCCTGGGGCTCCCGCGGGGGCCGAACCTACAATGAGCAGTTCTTC. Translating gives CAWGSRGGRTYNEQFF. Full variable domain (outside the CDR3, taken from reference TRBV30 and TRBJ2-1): SQTIHQWPATLVQPVGSPLSLECTVEGTSNPNLYWYRQAAGRGLQLLFYSVGIGQISSEVPQNLSASRPQDRQFILSSKKLLLSDSGFYLCAWGSRGGRTYNEQFFGPGTRLTVL.

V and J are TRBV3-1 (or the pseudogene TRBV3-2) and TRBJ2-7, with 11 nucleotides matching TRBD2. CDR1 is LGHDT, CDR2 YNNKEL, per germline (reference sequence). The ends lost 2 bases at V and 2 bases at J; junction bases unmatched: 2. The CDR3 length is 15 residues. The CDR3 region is CASSQTSGSTYEQYF. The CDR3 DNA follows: TGTGCCAGCAGCCAAACTAGCGGGAGCACCTACGAGCAGTACTTC.

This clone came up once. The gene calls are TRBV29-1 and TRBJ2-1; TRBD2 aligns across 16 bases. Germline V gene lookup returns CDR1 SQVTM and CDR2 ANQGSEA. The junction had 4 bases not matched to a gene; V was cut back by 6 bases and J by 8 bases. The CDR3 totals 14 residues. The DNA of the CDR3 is TGCAGCGTGGGGACTAGCGGGGGGGCCTATGAGCAGTTCTTC. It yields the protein CSVGTSGGAYEQFF.

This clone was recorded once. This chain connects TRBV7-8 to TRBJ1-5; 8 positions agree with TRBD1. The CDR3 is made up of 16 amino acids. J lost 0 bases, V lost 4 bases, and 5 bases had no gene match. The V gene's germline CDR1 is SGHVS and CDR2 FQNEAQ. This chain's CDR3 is CASSSSGGVSNQPQHF. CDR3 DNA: TGTGCCAGCAGCTCGTCAGGGGGCGTTAGCAATCAGCCCCAGCATTTT.

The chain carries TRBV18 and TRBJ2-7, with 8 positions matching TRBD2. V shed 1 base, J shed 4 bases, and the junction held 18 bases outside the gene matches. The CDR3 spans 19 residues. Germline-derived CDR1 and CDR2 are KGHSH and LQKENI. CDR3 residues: CASSPRGTTPGSGIYEQYF. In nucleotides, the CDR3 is TGTGCCAGCTCACCACGAGGGACTACTCCGGGTAGCGGGATATACGAGCAGTACTTC.

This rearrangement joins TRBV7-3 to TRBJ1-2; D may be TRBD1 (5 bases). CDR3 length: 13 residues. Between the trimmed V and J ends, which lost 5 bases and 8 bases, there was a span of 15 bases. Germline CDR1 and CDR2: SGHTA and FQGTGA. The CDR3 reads CASSPAGQGGYTF. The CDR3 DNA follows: TGTGCCAGCAGCCCCGCCGGCCAGGGCGGCTACACCTTC.

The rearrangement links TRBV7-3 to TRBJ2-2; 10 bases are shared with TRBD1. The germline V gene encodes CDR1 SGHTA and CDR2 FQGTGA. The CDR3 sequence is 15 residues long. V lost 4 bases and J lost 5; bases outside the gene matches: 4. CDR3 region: CASSYPGQGTGELFF. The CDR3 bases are TGTGCCAGCAGCTACCCGGGACAGGGGACCGGGGAGCTGTTTTTT.

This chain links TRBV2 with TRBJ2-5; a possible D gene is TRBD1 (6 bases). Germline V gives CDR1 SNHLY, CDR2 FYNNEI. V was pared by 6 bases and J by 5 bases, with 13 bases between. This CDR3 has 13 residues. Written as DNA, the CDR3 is TGTGCCAGCAGCTCCACAGGGCGGGAGACCCAGTACTTC. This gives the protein CASSSTGRETQYF.

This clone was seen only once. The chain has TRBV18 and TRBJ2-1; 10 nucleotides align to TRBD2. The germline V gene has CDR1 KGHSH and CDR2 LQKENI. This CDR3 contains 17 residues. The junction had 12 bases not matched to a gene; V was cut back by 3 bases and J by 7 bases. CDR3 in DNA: TGTGCCAGCTCACCTCTTGGCCAGCGGGGGGGCATTAATGAGCAGTTCTTC. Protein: CASSPLGQRGGINEQFF.

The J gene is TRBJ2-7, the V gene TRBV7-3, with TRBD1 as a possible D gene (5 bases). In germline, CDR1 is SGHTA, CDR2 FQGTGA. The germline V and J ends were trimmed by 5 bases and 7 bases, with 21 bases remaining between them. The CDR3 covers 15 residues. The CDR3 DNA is TGTGCCAGCAGCAACGTGGGGCGTGGGTCGCTGGAGCAGTACTTC. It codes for CASSNVGRGSLEQYF.

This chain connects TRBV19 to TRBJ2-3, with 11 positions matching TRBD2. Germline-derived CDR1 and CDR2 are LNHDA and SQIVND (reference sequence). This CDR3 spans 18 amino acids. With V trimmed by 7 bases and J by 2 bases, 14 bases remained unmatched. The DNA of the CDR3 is TGTGCCAGTACCCCACGGCGAGTAGCGGGAGGGCTCACAGATACGCAGTATTTT. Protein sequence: CASTPRRVAGGLTDTQYF. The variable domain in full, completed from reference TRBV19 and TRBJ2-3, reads DGGITQSPKYLFRKEGQNVTLSCEQNLNHDAMYWYRQDPGQGLRLIYYSQIVNDFQKGDIAEGYSVSREKKESFPLTVTSAQKNPTAFYLCASTPRRVAGGLTDTQYFGPGTRLTVL.

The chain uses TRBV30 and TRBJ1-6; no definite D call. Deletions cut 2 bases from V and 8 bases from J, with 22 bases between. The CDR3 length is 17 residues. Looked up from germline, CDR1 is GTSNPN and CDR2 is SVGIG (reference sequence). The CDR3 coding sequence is TGTGCCTGGAGTCTCCAAGGGAGTATTCGCGTGGATTCACCCCTCCACTTT. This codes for CAWSLQGSIRVDSPLHF.

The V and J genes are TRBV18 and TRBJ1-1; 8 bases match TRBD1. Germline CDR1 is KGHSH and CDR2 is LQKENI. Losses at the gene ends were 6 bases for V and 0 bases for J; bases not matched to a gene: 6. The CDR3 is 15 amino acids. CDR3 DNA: TGTGCCAGCTCGTTATCAGGGGGCTTGAACACTGAAGCTTTCTTT. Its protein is CASSLSGGLNTEAFF. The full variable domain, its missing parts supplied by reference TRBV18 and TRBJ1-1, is NAGVMQNPRHLVRRRGQEARLRCSPMKGHSHVYWYRQLPEEGLKFMVYLQKENIIDESGMPKERFSAEFPKEGPSILRIQQVVRGDSAAYFCASSLSGGLNTEAFFGQGTRLTVV.